Listed below are T cell receptor beta chains from one sample, sequenced in a study of T-cell reconstitution after alpha-beta-depleted transplantation in children. Each CDR3 protein is one row after TCRdb ran MiXCR on the PCR reads. The sample has roughly 490,000 distinct CDR3 sequences, roughly 11% seen once. This specimen was PBMCs, mostly from graft donor cells, taken 180 days after TCRalphabeta/CD19-depleted stem cell transplant. These receptors were taken from a female patient between 2 and 10 years old who had a stem cell transplant for aplastic anemia, so the T cells may come from the graft donor. Both conserved end residues are part of each CDR3. Each record gives: J gene, V gene, CDR3 protein.

j_call: TRBJ2-3; v_call: TRBV7-2; cdr3_aa: CASTPWGLAGTDTQYF
j_call: TRBJ2-5; v_call: TRBV5-1; cdr3_aa: CASSSGLAGGSETQYF
j_call: TRBJ2-2; v_call: TRBV5-1; cdr3_aa: CASSLLGQQNTGELFF
j_call: TRBJ2-5; v_call: TRBV18; cdr3_aa: CASSPEDRVFETQYF
j_call: TRBJ1-2; v_call: TRBV7-9; cdr3_aa: CASSLLAGNYGYTF
j_call: TRBJ2-5; v_call: TRBV20-1; cdr3_aa: CSARVQETQYF
j_call: TRBJ2-7; v_call: TRBV6-1; cdr3_aa: CASSPGTSGRVQYF
j_call: TRBJ1-1; v_call: TRBV7-2; cdr3_aa: CASSWRVDTEAFF
j_call: TRBJ2-7; v_call: TRBV4-3; cdr3_aa: CASSQISSAGSYEQYF
j_call: TRBJ1-1; v_call: TRBV5-1; cdr3_aa: CASSLMGRGDNTEAFF
j_call: TRBJ1-1; v_call: TRBV12-3/TRBV12-4; cdr3_aa: CASSPYSPTEAFF
j_call: TRBJ2-7; v_call: TRBV7-2; cdr3_aa: CASSRDRGHHEQYF
j_call: TRBJ1-2; v_call: TRBV27; cdr3_aa: CASSSQGTTGYTF
j_call: TRBJ1-1; v_call: TRBV5-1; cdr3_aa: CASSLGGATGINTEAFF
j_call: TRBJ2-1; v_call: TRBV7-2; cdr3_aa: CASSPQGRRNEQFF
j_call: TRBJ2-3; v_call: TRBV12-3/TRBV12-4; cdr3_aa: CASSGTSGADTQYF
j_call: TRBJ2-2; v_call: TRBV20-1; cdr3_aa: CSAGRDRGPLNNTGELFF
j_call: TRBJ2-2; v_call: TRBV5-5; cdr3_aa: CASSLFQPSGPGELFF
j_call: TRBJ1-2; v_call: TRBV7-2; cdr3_aa: CASSLYWSRGYTF
j_call: TRBJ2-2; v_call: TRBV3-1; cdr3_aa: CASSLRTAWTFTGELFF
j_call: TRBJ2-5; v_call: TRBV5-1; cdr3_aa: CASGRGTETQYF
j_call: TRBJ1-5; v_call: TRBV12-5; cdr3_aa: CASGSGALDQPQHF
j_call: TRBJ1-6; v_call: TRBV24-1; cdr3_aa: CATSDSAMPNSPLHF
j_call: TRBJ1-1; v_call: TRBV6-1; cdr3_aa: CASSVIRLNTEAFF
j_call: TRBJ2-7; v_call: TRBV4-3; cdr3_aa: CASSQVRGYHEQYF
j_call: TRBJ2-1; v_call: TRBV28; cdr3_aa: CASSRAGASYNEQFF
j_call: TRBJ2-7; v_call: TRBV7-2; cdr3_aa: CASSLRDSYEQYF
j_call: TRBJ2-1; v_call: TRBV3-1; cdr3_aa: CASSHAGTSGYNEQFF
j_call: TRBJ2-3; v_call: TRBV29-1; cdr3_aa: CSVGESTDTQYF
j_call: TRBJ2-1; v_call: TRBV29-1; cdr3_aa: CSVGFPYVAGVFDYYNEQFF
j_call: TRBJ1-1; v_call: TRBV7-8; cdr3_aa: CASSRSGQEAFF
j_call: TRBJ2-7; v_call: TRBV7-2; cdr3_aa: CASSSTHLAVLSYEQYF
j_call: TRBJ2-5; v_call: TRBV28; cdr3_aa: CASSWRPGQGDSQETQYF
j_call: TRBJ1-1; v_call: TRBV5-1; cdr3_aa: CASSGTGSTEAFF
j_call: TRBJ1-5; v_call: TRBV20-1; cdr3_aa: CSATPAEGYQPQHF
j_call: TRBJ2-5; v_call: TRBV28; cdr3_aa: CASYGGQGETQYF
j_call: TRBJ1-2; v_call: TRBV6-5; cdr3_aa: CASSYSNSYGYTF
j_call: TRBJ2-2; v_call: TRBV18; cdr3_aa: CASSPRTSGRRAGELFF
j_call: TRBJ2-3; v_call: TRBV20-1; cdr3_aa: CSVKGGSTDTQYF
j_call: TRBJ2-5; v_call: TRBV5-6; cdr3_aa: CASSGQIQETQYF
j_call: TRBJ2-3; v_call: TRBV7-2; cdr3_aa: CASSFSVGRATDTQYF
j_call: TRBJ2-7; v_call: TRBV29-1; cdr3_aa: CSVQFRDEQYF
j_call: TRBJ2-3; v_call: TRBV29-1; cdr3_aa: CSVVGGRVTDTQYF
j_call: TRBJ2-7; v_call: TRBV6-5; cdr3_aa: CASSYGPSWAGEQYF
j_call: TRBJ2-3; v_call: TRBV7-2; cdr3_aa: CASSISRGDTQYF
j_call: TRBJ2-4; v_call: TRBV6-5; cdr3_aa: CASSYAGTAVAKNIQYF
j_call: TRBJ2-3; v_call: TRBV5-1; cdr3_aa: CASSLAGRDRDTQYF
j_call: TRBJ2-7; v_call: TRBV28; cdr3_aa: CASRRLDTGHYEQYF
j_call: TRBJ2-3; v_call: TRBV19; cdr3_aa: CASSMTTTPDTQYF
j_call: TRBJ1-2; v_call: TRBV12-3/TRBV12-4; cdr3_aa: CASSATPGTGQGYTF
j_call: TRBJ2-1; v_call: TRBV20-1; cdr3_aa: CSARVVAGGGEQFF
j_call: TRBJ1-1; v_call: TRBV27; cdr3_aa: CASSLDPPLNTEAFF
j_call: TRBJ1-5; v_call: TRBV6-2/TRBV6-3; cdr3_aa: CAGGYSNQPQHF
j_call: TRBJ2-1; v_call: TRBV5-6; cdr3_aa: CASSTTLVGLAGRLDYNEQFF
j_call: TRBJ2-1; v_call: TRBV5-5; cdr3_aa: CASSSDLAVRNEQFF
j_call: TRBJ2-3; v_call: TRBV27; cdr3_aa: CASSFLAADTQYF
j_call: TRBJ2-1; v_call: TRBV5-1; cdr3_aa: CASSWGLAGVMGSYNEQFF
j_call: TRBJ1-1; v_call: TRBV7-9; cdr3_aa: CASSPPPTEAFF
j_call: TRBJ1-1; v_call: TRBV4-3; cdr3_aa: CASSQVGGQWNTEAFF